The clone carrying this T cell receptor beta chain came up a few times. The data are from a study of blood T cell repertoires in COVID-19. The wider study: Italy, Spain and the United States were the sources of the convalescent and acute COVID-19 samples.

The CDR3 totals 16 residues. CDR1 and CDR2 (germline): SGHNT, YENEEA. V was clipped by 5 bases and J by 5 bases, with 18 bases between them. Patients of the Seattle cohort, enrolled during active infection, were followed longitudinally. The authors' processing: The assay estimated nucleated cells by amplifying reference gene primers. The data were produced by immunoSEQ multiplex PCR, yet TCRdb's version contains in-frame clones alone and is incomplete. That table gives V, J and clone size, and the DNA gave D and trimming. The data contain approximately 16,000 clones, 85% to 90% of them seen just once; the ten biggest clones take up 30% to 35%.

Material for sequencing was peripheral blood. V and J are TRBV11-3 and TRBJ2-2; TRBD2 might be the D (6 bases). This clonotype was sampled from a woman over 75 with COVID-19, enrolled during active disease. The CDR3 nucleotides read TGTGCCAGCAGCCACGGGGACTCCCTTGTAACCGGGGAGCTGTTTTTT. Amino acids: CASSHGDSLVTGELFF.